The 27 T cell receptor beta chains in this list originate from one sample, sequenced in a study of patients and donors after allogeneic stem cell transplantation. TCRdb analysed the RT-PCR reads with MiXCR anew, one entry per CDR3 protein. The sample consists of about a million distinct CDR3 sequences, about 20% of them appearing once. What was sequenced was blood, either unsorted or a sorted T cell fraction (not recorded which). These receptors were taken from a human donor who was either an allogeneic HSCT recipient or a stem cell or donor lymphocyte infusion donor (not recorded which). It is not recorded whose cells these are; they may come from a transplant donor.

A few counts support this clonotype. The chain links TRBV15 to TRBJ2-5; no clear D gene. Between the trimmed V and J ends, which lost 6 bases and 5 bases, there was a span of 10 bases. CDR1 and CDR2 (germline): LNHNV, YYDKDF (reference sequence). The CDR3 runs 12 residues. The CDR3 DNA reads TGTGCCACCAGTCTGGGAATGGAGACCCAGTACTTC. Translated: CATSLGMETQYF.

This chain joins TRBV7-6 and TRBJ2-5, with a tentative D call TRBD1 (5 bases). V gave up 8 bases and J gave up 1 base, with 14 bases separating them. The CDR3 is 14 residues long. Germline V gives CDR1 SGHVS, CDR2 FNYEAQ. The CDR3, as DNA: TGTGCCAGCCGGACATTCGACCGCCAAGAGACCCAGTACTTC. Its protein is CASRTFDRQETQYF.

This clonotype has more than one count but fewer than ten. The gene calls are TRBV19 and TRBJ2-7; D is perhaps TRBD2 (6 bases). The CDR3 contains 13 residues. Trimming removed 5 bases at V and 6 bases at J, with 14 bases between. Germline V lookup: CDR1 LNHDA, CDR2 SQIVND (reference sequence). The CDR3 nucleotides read TGTGCCAGTAGTCCCTATGGCGGGGTCGAGCAGTACTTC. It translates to CASSPYGGVEQYF.

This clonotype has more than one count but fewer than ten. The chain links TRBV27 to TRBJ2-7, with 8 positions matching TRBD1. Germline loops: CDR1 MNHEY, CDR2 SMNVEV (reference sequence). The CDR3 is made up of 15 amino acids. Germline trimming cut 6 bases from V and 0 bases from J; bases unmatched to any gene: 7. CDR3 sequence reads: CASSRYQGASYEQYF. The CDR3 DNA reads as TGTGCCAGCAGCCGATACCAGGGGGCCTCCTACGAGCAGTACTTC.

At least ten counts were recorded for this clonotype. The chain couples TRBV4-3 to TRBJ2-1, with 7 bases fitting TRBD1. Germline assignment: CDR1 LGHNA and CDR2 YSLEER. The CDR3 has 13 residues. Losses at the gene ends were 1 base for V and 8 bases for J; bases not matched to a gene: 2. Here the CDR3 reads CASSQGTGDEQFF. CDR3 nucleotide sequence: TGCGCCAGCAGCCAAGGGACAGGCGATGAGCAGTTCTTC.

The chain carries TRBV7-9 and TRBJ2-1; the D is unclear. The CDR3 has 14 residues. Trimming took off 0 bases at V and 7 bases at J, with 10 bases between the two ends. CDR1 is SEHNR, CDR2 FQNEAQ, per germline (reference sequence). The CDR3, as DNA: TGTGCCAGCAGCTTAGCGCGCGCGACTAATGAGCAGTTCTTC. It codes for CASSLARATNEQFF.

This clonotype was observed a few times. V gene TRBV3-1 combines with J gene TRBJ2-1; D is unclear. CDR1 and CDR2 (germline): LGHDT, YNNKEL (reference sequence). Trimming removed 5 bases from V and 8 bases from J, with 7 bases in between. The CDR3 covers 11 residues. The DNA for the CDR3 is TGTGCCAGCAGCTCTGGTCATGAGCAGTTCTTC. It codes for CASSSGHEQFF.

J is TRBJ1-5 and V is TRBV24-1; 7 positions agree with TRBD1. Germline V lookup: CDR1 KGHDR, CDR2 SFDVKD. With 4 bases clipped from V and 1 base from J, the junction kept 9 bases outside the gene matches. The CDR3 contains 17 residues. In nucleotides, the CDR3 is TGTGCCACCAGTGACCGTCGACAGGGCCCCAGCAATCAGCCCCAGCATTTT. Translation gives CATSDRRQGPSNQPQHF.

CDR3 protein: CSADLAGGPTDTQYF. CDR3 DNA sequence: TGCAGTGCTGACTTAGCGGGAGGGCCCACAGATACGCAGTATTTT. This rearrangement joins TRBV20-1 to TRBJ2-3; TRBD2 matches at 11 bases. The CDR3 consists of 15 residues. From germline, CDR1 is DFQATT and CDR2 SNEGSKA (reference sequence). V shed 5 bases and J 2 bases; nucleotides not matched to a gene: 6.

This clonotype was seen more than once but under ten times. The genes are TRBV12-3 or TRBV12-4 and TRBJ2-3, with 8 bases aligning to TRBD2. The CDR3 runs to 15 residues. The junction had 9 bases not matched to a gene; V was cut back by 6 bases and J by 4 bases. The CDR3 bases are TGTGCCAGCAGGCCGGGCGGGACTAGTGCAGATACGCAGTATTTT. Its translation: CASRPGGTSADTQYF.

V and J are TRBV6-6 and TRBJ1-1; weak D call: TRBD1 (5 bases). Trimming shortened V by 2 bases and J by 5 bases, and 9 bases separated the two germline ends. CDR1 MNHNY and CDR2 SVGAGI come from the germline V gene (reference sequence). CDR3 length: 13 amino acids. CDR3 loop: CASSYVGRTEAFF. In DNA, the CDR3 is TGTGCCAGCAGTTACGTGGGGCGGACTGAAGCTTTCTTT.

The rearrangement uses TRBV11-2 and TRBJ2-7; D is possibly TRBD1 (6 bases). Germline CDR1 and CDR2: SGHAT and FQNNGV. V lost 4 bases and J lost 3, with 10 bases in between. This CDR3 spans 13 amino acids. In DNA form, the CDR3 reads TGTGCCAGCAGCTCCAAGGACAGCTACGAGCAGTACTTC. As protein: CASSSKDSYEQYF.

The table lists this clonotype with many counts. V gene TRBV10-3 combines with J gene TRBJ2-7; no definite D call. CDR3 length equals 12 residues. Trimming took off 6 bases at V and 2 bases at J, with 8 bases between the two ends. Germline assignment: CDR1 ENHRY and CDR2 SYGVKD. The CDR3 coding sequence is TGTGCCATCAGCCCGATGGCCTACGAGCAGTACTTC. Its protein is CAISPMAYEQYF.

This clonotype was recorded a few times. The DNA of the CDR3 is TGTGCCAGCAGAGCGGGAGAGGGGTACAATGAGCAGTTCTTC. This gives the protein CASRAGEGYNEQFF. The rearrangement uses TRBV9 and TRBJ2-1, with 8 bases fitting TRBD2. The junction had 5 bases not matched to a gene; V was cut back by 5 bases and J by 4 bases. The CDR3 length is 14 residues. Germline CDR1 SGDLS, CDR2 YYNGEE.

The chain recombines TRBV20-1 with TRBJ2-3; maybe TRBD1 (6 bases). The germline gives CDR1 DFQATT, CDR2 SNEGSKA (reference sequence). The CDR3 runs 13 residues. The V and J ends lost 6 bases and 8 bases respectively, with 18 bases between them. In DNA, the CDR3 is TGCAGTGCCGGGGAACAGACACAGGGTACGCAGTATTTT. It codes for CSAGEQTQGTQYF.

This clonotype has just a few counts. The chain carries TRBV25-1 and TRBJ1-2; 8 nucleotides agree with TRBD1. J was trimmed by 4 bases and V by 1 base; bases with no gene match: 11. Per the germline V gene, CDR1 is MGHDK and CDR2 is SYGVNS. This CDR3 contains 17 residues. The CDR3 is CASSESPGQGRIYGYTF. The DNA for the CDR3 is TGTGCCAGCAGTGAATCCCCTGGACAGGGTAGGATCTATGGCTACACCTTC.

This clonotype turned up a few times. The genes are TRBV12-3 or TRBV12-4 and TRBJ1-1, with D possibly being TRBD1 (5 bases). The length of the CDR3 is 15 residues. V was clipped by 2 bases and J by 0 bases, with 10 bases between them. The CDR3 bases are TGTGCCAGCAGTTTAATGGCAGGGTTGAACACTGAAGCTTTCTTT. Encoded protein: CASSLMAGLNTEAFF.

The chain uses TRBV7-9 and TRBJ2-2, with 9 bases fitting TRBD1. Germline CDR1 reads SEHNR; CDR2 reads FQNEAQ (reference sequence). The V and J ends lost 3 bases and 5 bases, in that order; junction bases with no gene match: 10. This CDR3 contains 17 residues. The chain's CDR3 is CASSFTTGTGRTGELFF. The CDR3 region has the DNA TGTGCCAGCAGCTTCACCACCGGGACAGGGAGAACCGGGGAGCTGTTTTTT.

The CDR3 is CASSAGWGQPSNTGELFF. The CDR3 DNA reads TGTGCCAGCAGCGCGGGGTGGGGTCAGCCCTCGAACACCGGGGAGCTGTTTTTT. The chain uses TRBV9 and TRBJ2-2; possibly TRBD2 for D (5 bases). Germline V gene data show CDR1 as SGDLS and CDR2 as YYNGEE. Trimming removed 3 bases from V and 0 bases from J, with 18 bases in between. The CDR3 totals 18 residues.

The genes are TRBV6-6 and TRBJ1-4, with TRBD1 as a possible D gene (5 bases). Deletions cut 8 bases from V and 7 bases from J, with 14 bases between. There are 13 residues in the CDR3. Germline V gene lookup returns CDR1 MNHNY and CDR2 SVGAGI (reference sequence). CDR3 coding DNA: TGTGCCAGCCGTTCGGGGCCCGGTGAAAAACTGTTTTTT. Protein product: CASRSGPGEKLFF.

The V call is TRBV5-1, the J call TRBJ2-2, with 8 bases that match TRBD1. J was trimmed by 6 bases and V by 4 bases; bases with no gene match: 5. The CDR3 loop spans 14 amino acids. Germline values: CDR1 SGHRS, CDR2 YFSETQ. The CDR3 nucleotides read TGCGCCAGCAGCCGGACAGGGTTGTCCGGGGAGCTGTTTTTT. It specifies CASSRTGLSGELFF.

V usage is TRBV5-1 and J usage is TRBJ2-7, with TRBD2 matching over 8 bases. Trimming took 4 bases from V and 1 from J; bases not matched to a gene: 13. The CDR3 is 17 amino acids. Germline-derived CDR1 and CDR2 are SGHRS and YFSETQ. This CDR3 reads CASSPFSGGGLSYEQYF. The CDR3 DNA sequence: TGCGCCAGCAGCCCCTTTTCGGGGGGGGGCCTTTCCTACGAGCAGTACTTC.

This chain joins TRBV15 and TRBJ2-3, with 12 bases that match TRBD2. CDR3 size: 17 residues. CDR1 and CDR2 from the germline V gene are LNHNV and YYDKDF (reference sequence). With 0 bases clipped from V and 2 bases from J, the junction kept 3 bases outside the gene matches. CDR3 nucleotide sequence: TGTGCCACCAGCAGAGATCTAGCGGGAGGGGTCACAGATACGCAGTATTTT. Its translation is CATSRDLAGGVTDTQYF.

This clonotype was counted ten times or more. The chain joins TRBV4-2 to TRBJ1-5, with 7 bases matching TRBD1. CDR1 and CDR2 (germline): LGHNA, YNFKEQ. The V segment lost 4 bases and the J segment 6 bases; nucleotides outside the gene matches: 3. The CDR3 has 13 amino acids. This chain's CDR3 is CASSRQGGQPQHF. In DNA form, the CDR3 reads TGTGCCAGCAGCCGCCAGGGGGGTCAGCCCCAGCATTTT.

The CDR3 sequence is CASNPAGVNEQFF. CDR3 DNA sequence: TGTGCCAGCAACCCTGCGGGAGTGAATGAGCAGTTCTTC. The chain has TRBV6-1 and TRBJ2-1; 7 bases fit TRBD2. Per germline, CDR1 MNHNS and CDR2 SASEGT. The CDR3 covers 13 residues. V lost 7 bases, J lost 7 bases, and 7 bases stayed unmatched.

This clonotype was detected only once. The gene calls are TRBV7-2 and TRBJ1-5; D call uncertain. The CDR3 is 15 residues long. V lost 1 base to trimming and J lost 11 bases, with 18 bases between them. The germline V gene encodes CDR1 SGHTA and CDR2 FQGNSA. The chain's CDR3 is CASSLEEGRRTAQHF. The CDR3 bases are TGTGCCAGCAGCTTAGAAGAAGGTCGTAGGACGGCCCAGCATTTT.

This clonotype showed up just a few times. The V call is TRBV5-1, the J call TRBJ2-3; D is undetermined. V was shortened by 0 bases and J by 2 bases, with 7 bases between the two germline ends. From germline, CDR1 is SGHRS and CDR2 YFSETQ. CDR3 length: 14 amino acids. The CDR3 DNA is TGCGCCAGCAGCTTGGCCACGTTCACAGATACGCAGTATTTT. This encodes CASSLATFTDTQYF.